The 5 T cell receptor beta chains below all came from one sample that was sequenced in a study of T cells in Graves' hyperthyroidism and ophthalmopathy. TCR beta CDR3 regions were amplified from RNA transcripts. With the HTBI primer set, the TCR CDR3 went through a first round of RT-PCR. MiXCR was run by TCRdb on the multiplex PCR reads, yielding one entry per CDR3 protein. The sample records a few hundred thousand distinct CDR3 sequences, approximately 15% being singletons. The sequencing sample was made of blood. Receptor source: a woman in her twenties or thirties with Graves' hyperthyroidism that later progressed to Graves' ophthalmopathy.

This chain uses TRBV12-3 or TRBV12-4 with TRBJ2-3; 7 bases are shared with TRBD1. The J segment lost 2 bases and the V segment lost 1 base, leaving 3 bases of the junction unmatched. CDR3 length: 15 residues. The CDR3 sequence: CASSLVTGVTDTQYF. CDR3 nucleotides: TGTGCCAGCAGTTTAGTAACAGGGGTCACAGATACGCAGTATTTT.

This clonotype has only a few counts. The chain carries TRBV9 and TRBJ1-2, with D hard to call. CDR1 and CDR2 (germline): SGDLS, YYNGEE. CDR3 length: 16 residues. The ends were cut back, 2 bases at V and 6 bases at J, with 20 bases in the middle. CDR3 loop: CASSVNRATREDGYTF. CDR3 DNA: TGTGCCAGCAGCGTGAACCGGGCGACAAGGGAGGATGGCTACACCTTC.

This clonotype was found a few times. V gene TRBV28 combines with J gene TRBJ2-7; 10 bases line up with TRBD2. The germline V gene encodes CDR1 MDHEN and CDR2 SYDVKM. Trimming removed 5 bases from V and 2 bases from J; junction bases left unmatched: 12. CDR3 size: 17 residues. For the CDR3, the DNA is TGTGCCAGCAGTCCCGGCCCCACTAGCGGGACCCCCTACGAGCAGTACTTC. Translation gives CASSPGPTSGTPYEQYF.

There are many counts of this clonotype. The chain joins TRBV12-3 or TRBV12-4 to TRBJ2-1; TRBD2 matches 8 bases. The CDR3 spans 14 residues. Losses at the gene ends were 5 bases for V and 8 bases for J; bases not matched to a gene: 8. The CDR3 coding sequence is TGTGCCAGCAGTCAAAGCGGGAGTGTCTATGAGCAGTTCTTC. This encodes CASSQSGSVYEQFF.

The CDR3 nucleotides read TGTGCCAGCAGCCCAGGGGGGGCCGGAGCCGGGGAGCTGTTTTTT. Its translation: CASSPGGAGAGELFF. V is TRBV7-3 and J is TRBJ2-2; D is possibly TRBD1 or TRBD2 (7 bases each). V lost 5 bases to trimming and J lost 6 bases, with 16 bases between them. The CDR3 consists of 15 residues. CDR1 and CDR2 from the germline V gene are SGHTA and FQGTGA.